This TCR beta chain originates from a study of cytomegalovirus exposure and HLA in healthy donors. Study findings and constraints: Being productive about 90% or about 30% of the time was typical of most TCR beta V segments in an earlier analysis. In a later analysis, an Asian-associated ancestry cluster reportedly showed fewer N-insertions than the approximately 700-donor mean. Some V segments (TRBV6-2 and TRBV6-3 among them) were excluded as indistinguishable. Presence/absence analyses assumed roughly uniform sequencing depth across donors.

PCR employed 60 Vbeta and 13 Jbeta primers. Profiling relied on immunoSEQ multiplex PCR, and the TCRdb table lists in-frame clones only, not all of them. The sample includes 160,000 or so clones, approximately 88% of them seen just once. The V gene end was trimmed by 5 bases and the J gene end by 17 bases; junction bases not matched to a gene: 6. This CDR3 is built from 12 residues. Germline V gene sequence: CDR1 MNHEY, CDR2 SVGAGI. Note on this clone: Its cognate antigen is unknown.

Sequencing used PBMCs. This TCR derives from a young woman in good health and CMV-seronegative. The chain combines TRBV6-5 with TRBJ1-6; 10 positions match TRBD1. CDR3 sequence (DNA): TGTGCCAGCAGTGGCCGGGACAGGGGTTTCCACTTT. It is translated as CASSGRDRGFHF.